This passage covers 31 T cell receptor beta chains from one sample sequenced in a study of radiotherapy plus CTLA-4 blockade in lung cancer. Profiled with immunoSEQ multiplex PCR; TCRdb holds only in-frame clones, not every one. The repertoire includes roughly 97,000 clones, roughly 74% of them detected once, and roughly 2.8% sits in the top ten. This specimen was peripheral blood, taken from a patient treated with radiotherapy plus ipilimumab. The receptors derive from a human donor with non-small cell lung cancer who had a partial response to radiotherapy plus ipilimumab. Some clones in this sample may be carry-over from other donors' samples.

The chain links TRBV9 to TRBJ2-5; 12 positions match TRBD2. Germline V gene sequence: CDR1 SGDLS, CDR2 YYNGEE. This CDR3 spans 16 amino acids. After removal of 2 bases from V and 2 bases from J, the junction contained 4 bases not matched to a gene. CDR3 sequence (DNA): TGTGCCAGCAGCGTTCCTAGCGGGGGGGTACAAGAGACCCAGTACTTC. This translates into CASSVPSGGVQETQYF.

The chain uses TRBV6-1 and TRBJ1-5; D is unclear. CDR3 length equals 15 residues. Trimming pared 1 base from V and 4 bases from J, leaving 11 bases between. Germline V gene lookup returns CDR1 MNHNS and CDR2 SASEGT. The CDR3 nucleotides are TGTGCCAGCAGTGAAGTTGGCGGAAAAAATCAGCCCCAGCATTTT. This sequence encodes CASSEVGGKNQPQHF.

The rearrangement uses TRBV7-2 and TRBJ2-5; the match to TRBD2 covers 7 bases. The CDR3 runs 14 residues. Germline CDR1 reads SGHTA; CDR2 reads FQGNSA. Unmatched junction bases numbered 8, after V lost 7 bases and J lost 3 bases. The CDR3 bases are TGTGCCAGCACTTTCAGCGGGGTGGAAGAGACCCAGTACTTC. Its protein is CASTFSGVEETQYF. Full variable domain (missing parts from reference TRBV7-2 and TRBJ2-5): GAGVSQSPSNKVTEKGKDVELRCDPISGHTALYWYRQSLGQGLEFLIYFQGNSAPDKSGLPSDRFSAERTGGSVSTLTIQRTQQEDSAVYLCASTFSGVEETQYFGPGTRLLVL.

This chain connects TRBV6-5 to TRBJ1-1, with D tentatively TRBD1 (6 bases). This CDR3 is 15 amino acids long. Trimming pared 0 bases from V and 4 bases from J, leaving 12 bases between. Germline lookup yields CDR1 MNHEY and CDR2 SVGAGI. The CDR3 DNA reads TGTGCCAGCAGTTACTCCCGGACAGTCGGCACTGAAGCTTTCTTT. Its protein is CASSYSRTVGTEAFF.

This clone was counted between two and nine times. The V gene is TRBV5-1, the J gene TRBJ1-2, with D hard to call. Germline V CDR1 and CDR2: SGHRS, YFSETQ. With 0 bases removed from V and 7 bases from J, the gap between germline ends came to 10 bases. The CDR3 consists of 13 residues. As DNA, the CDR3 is TGCGCCAGCAGCTTGGCCGGAAGCGGTGGCTACACCTTC. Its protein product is CASSLAGSGGYTF.

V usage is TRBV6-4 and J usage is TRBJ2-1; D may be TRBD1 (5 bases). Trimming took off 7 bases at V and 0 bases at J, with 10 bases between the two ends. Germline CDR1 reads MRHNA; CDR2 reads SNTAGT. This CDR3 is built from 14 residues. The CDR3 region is CASKTDSSYNEQFF. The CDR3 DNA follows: TGTGCCAGCAAGACCGACAGCTCCTACAATGAGCAGTTCTTC.

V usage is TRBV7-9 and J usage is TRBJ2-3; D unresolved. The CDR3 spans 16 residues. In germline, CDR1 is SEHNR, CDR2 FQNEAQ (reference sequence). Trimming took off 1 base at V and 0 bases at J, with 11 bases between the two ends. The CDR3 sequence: CASSLGAGSSTDTQYF. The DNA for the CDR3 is TGTGCCAGCAGCTTAGGTGCAGGCTCTAGCACAGATACGCAGTATTTT.

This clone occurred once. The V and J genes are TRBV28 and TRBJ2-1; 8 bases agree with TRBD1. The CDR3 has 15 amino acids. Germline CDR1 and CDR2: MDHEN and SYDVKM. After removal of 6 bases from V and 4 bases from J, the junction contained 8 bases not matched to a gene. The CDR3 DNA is TGTGCCAGCAGCGACCGACAGGGGAATTACAATGAGCAGTTCTTC. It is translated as CASSDRQGNYNEQFF.

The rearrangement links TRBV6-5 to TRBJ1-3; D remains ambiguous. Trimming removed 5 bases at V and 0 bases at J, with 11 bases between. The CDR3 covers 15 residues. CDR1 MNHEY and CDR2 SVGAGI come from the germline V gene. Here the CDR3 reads CASSPDTDSGNTIYF. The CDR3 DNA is TGTGCCAGCAGTCCCGACACGGACTCTGGAAACACCATATATTTT.

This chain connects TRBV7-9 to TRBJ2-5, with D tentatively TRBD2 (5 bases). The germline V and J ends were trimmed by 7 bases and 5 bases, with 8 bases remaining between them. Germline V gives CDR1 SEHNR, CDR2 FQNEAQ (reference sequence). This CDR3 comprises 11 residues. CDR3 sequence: CASTREETQYF. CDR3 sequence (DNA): TGTGCCAGCACGAGGGAGGAGACCCAGTACTTC. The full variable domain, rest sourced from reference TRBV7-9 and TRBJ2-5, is DTGVSQNPRHKITKRGQNVTFRCDPISEHNRLYWYRQTLGQGPEFLTYFQNEAQLEKSRLLSDRFSAERPKGSFSTLEIQRTEQGDSAMYLCASTREETQYFGPGTRLLVL.

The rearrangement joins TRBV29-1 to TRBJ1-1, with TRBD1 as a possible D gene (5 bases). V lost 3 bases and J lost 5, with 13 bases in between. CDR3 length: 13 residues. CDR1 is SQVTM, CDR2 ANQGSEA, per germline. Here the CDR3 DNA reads TGCAGCGTTGACCCGACCGGGGGAACTGAAGCTTTCTTT. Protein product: CSVDPTGGTEAFF.

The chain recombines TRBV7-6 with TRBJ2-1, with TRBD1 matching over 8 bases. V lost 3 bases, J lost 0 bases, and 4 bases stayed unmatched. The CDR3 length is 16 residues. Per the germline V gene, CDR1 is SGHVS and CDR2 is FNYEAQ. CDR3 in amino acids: CASSFGQGSSYNEQFF. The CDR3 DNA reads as TGTGCCAGCAGCTTCGGACAGGGAAGCTCCTACAATGAGCAGTTCTTC. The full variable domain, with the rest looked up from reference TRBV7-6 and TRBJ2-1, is GAGVSQSPRYKVTKRGQDVALRCDPISGHVSLYWYRQALGQGPEFLTYFNYEAQQDKSGLPNDRFSAERPEGSISTLTIQRTEQRDSAMYRCASSFGQGSSYNEQFFGPGTRLTVL.

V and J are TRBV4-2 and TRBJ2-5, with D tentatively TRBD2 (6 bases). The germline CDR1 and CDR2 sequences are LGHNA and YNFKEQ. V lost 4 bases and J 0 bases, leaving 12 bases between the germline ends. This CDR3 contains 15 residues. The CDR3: CASSPSGGNQETQYF. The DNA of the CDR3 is TGTGCCAGCAGCCCCTCCGGGGGAAACCAAGAGACCCAGTACTTC.

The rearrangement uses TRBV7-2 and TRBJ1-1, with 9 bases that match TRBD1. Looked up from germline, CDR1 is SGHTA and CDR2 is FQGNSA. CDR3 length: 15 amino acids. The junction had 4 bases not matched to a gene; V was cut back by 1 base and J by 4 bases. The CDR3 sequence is CASSLGDRVRTEAFF. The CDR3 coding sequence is TGTGCCAGCAGCTTAGGGGACAGGGTCCGCACTGAAGCTTTCTTT.

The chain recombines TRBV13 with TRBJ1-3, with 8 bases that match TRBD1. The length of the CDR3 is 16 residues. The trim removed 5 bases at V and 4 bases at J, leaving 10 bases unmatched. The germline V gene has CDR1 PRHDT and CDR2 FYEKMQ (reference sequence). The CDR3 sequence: CASSLGQGDAGNTIYF. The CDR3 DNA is TGTGCCAGCAGCCTTGGACAGGGTGATGCCGGAAACACCATATATTTT.

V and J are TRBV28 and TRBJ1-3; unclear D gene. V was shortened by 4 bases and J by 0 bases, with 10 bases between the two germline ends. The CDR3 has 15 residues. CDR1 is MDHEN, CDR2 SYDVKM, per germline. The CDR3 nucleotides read TGTGCCAGCAGTTCTGTCGAGAGCTCTGGAAACACCATATATTTT. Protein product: CASSSVESSGNTIYF.

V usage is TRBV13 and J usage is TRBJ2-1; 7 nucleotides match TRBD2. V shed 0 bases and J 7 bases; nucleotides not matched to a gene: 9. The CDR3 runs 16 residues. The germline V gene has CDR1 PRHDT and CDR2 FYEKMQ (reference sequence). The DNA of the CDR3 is TGTGCCAGCAGCTTAGGTCGGGGGGTTATGATAAATGAGCAGTTCTTC. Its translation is CASSLGRGVMINEQFF.

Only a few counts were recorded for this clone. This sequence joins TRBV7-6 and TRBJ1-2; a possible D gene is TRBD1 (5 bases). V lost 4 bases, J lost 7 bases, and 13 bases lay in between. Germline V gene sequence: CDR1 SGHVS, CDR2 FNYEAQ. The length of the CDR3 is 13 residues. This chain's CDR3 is CASSSVGGVGYTF. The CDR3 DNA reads TGTGCCAGCAGCTCAGTCGGAGGGGTTGGCTACACCTTC.

CDR3 loop: CASSAYDRGTYNEQFF. CDR3 bases: TGTGCCAGCAGTGCCTATGACAGGGGAACCTACAATGAGCAGTTCTTC. The V and J genes are TRBV25-1 and TRBJ2-1; 8 bases fit TRBD1. The junction had 7 bases not matched to a gene; V was cut back by 4 bases and J by 2 bases. Germline values: CDR1 MGHDK, CDR2 SYGVNS. This CDR3 is 16 amino acids long.

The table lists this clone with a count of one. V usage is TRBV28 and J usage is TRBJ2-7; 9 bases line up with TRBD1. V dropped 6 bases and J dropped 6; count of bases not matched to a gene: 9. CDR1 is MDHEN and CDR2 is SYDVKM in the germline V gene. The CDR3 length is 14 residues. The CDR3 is CASRPPGQGFEQYF. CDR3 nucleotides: TGTGCCAGCAGACCTCCAGGACAGGGGTTCGAGCAGTACTTC.

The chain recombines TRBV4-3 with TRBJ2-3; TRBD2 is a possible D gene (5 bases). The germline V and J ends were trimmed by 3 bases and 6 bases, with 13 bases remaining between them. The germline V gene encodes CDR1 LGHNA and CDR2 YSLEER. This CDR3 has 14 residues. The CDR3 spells CASSQVAMGDTQYF. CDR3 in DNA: TGCGCCAGCAGCCAGGTAGCGATGGGTGATACGCAGTATTTT.

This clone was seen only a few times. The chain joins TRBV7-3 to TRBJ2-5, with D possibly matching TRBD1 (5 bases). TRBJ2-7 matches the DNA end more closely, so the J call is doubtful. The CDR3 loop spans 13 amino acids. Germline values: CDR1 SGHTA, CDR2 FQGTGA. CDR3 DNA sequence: TGTGCCAGCAGCTTGGGGCCCCGCTACGAGCAGTACTTC. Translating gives CASSLGPRYEQYF.

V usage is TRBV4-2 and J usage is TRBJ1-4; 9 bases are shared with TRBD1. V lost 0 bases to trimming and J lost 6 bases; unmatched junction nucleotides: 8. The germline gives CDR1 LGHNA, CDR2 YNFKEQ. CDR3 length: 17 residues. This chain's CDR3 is CASSQEGPGDRDEKLFF. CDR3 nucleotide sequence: TGTGCCAGCAGCCAAGAGGGCCCGGGGGACAGGGATGAAAAACTGTTTTTT.

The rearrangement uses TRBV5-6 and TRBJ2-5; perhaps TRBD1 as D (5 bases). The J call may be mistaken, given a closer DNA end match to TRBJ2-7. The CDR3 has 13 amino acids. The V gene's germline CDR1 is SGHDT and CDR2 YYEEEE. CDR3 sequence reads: CASKIRGSYEQYF. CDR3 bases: TGTGCCAGCAAAATTAGGGGCTCCTACGAGCAGTACTTC.

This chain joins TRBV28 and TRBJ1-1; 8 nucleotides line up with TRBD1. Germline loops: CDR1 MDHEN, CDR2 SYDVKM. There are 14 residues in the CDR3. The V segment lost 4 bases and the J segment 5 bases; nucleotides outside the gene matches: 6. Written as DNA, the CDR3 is TGTGCCAGCAGTTGTGGACAGGGTAGGACTGAAGCTTTCTTT. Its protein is CASSCGQGRTEAFF.

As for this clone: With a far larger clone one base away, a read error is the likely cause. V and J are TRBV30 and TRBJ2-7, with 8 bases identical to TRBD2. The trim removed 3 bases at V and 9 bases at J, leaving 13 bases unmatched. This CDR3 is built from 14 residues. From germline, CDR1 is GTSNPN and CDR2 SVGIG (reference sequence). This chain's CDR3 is CAWRVGSGRSAQYF. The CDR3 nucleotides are TGTGCCTGGAGAGTAGGAAGCGGGAGAAGTGCGCAGTACTTC.

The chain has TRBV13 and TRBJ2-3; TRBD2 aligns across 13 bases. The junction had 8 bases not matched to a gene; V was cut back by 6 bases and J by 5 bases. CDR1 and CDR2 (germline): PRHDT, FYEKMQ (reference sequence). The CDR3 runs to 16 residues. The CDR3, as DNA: TGTGCCAGCAGTTATCGGACTAGCGGGAGCGGAGATACGCAGTATTTT. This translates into CASSYRTSGSGDTQYF.

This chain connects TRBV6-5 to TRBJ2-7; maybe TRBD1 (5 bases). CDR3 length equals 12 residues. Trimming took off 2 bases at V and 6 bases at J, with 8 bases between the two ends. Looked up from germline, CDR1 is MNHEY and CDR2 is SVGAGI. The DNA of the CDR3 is TGTGCCAGCAGTTACAAGGGGCCCGAGCAGTACTTC. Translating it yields CASSYKGPEQYF.

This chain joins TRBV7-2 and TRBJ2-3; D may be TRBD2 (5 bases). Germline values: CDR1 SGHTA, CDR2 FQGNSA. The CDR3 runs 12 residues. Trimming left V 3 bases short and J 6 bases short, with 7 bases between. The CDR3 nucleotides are TGTGCCAGCAGCTTCGGGGTGGATACGCAGTATTTT. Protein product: CASSFGVDTQYF.

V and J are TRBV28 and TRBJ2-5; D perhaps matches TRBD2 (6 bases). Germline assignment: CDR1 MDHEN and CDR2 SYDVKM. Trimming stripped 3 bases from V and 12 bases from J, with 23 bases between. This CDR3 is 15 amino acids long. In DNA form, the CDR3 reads TGTGCCAGCAGTTTGAGGAGGGTCCGCGGAAGGGAGGAGTACTTC. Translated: CASSLRRVRGREEYF.

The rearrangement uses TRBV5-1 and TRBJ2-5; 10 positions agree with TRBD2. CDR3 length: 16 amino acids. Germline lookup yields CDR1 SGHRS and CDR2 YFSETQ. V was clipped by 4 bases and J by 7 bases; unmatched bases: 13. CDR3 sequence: CASSPSSVAGGRTQYF. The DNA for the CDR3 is TGCGCCAGCAGCCCTTCTTCGGTAGCGGGGGGCCGGACCCAGTACTTC.